Following are 15 T cell receptor beta chains from one sample sequenced in a study of cytomegalovirus exposure and HLA in healthy donors. The primer mix had 60 Vbeta and 13 Jbeta primers. The repertoire was sequenced with immunoSEQ multiplex PCR; TCRdb's copy has only in-frame clones and lacks some. Of 100,000 to 150,000 clones listed, 60% to 80% were seen once; the top ten hold over 2%. The sequenced sample consisted of PBMCs. The receptors were sampled from a woman aged 60-75 years in good health and CMV-seropositive.

The J gene is TRBJ2-5, the V gene TRBV10-3; D possibly corresponds to TRBD1 (5 bases). CDR3 length: 13 amino acids. CDR1 ENHRY and CDR2 SYGVKD come from the germline V gene. Trimming cost V 5 bases and J 2 bases, with 9 bases left between them. This CDR3 reads CAISSGAQETQYF. For the CDR3, the DNA is TGTGCCATCAGTAGTGGGGCTCAAGAGACCCAGTACTTC.

The genes are TRBV9 and TRBJ2-2; possibly TRBD1 for D (7 bases). Germline CDR1 SGDLS, CDR2 YYNGEE. V was trimmed by 4 bases and J by 6 bases, leaving 16 bases between them. The CDR3 covers 15 residues. CDR3 protein: CASSRQGGGSGELFF. The CDR3 bases are TGTGCCAGCAGCCGACAGGGAGGAGGATCCGGGGAGCTGTTTTTT.

The chain couples TRBV4-1 to TRBJ2-2; tentative D call: TRBD1 (5 bases). The ends were cut back, 2 bases at V and 9 bases at J, with 10 bases in the middle. CDR1 MGHRA and CDR2 YSYEKL come from the germline V gene. This CDR3 has 13 amino acids. The CDR3 sequence: CASSQWGDRELFF. The CDR3 DNA reads TGCGCCAGCAGCCAATGGGGCGATCGGGAGCTGTTTTTT.

The chain joins TRBV29-1 to TRBJ1-2; TRBD1 matches at 8 bases. Per the germline V gene, CDR1 is SQVTM and CDR2 is ANQGSEA. The V segment lost 6 bases and the J segment 7 bases; nucleotides outside the gene matches: 10. The CDR3 extends over 13 amino acids. CDR3 in DNA: TGCAGCGTCCGGACAGGGTTCGGTGCTGGCTACACCTTC. This gives the protein CSVRTGFGAGYTF.

The chain couples TRBV6-6 to TRBJ2-5; 7 bases map to TRBD2. The J segment lost 5 bases and the V segment lost 5 bases, leaving 8 bases of the junction unmatched. The CDR3 is 14 amino acids. Germline V CDR1 and CDR2: MNHNY, SVGAGI (reference sequence). The CDR3 DNA sequence: TGTGCCAGCAGTCCTACTAGCGCCCAGGAGACCCAGTACTTC. This gives the protein CASSPTSAQETQYF.

V and J are TRBV6-4 and TRBJ2-2, with D possibly being TRBD1 (7 bases). The V end lost 3 bases, the J end lost 3 bases, and 17 bases lay between the germline ends. Per the germline V gene, CDR1 is MRHNA and CDR2 is SNTAGT. The CDR3 is 17 residues long. DNA of the CDR3: TGTGCCAGCAGTGAAGTGGAGGGGGCGGCGGACACCGGGGAGCTGTTTTTT. Its translation: CASSEVEGAADTGELFF.

The rearrangement uses TRBV2 and TRBJ1-6, with D maybe TRBD1 (6 bases). Trimming took 7 bases from V and 7 from J, leaving 14 bases between them. Per the germline V gene, CDR1 is SNHLY and CDR2 is FYNNEI. CDR3 size: 14 residues. The CDR3 sequence: CASNTGTGNSPLHF. CDR3 nucleotides: TGTGCCAGCAATACAGGGACGGGAAATTCACCCCTCCACTTT.

There are a few counts of this clone. The chain employs TRBV11-2 and TRBJ2-5, with a weak D call TRBD2 (5 bases). Trimming shortened V by 6 bases and J by 8 bases, and 13 bases separated the two germline ends. Germline CDR1 SGHAT, CDR2 FQNNGV. This CDR3 contains 12 residues. CDR3 amino acids: CASRTSHNTQYF. The CDR3 region has the DNA TGTGCCAGCAGAACTAGTCACAACACCCAGTACTTC. Full variable domain (rest looked up from reference TRBV11-2 and TRBJ2-5): EAGVAQSPRYKIIEKRQSVAFWCNPISGHATLYWYQQILGQGPKLLIQFQNNGVVDDSQLPKDRFSAERLKGVDSTLKIQPAKLEDSAVYLCASRTSHNTQYFGPGTRLLVL.

The V call is TRBV25-1, the J call TRBJ1-6; D is perhaps TRBD1 (6 bases). Looked up from germline, CDR1 is MGHDK and CDR2 is SYGVNS. Between the trimmed V and J ends, which lost 6 bases and 7 bases, there was a span of 19 bases. The CDR3 contains 16 residues. For the CDR3, the DNA is TGTGCCAGCAGAGAAACCGACAGGCTCTCCAATTCACCCCTCCACTTT. Translated: CASRETDRLSNSPLHF.

This clone has just one count. J is TRBJ2-7 and V is TRBV7-9; TRBD2 agrees at 13 bases. The CDR3 loop spans 19 amino acids. CDR1 and CDR2 from the germline V gene are SEHNR and FQNEAQ (reference sequence). Trimming cost V 6 bases and J 1 base; bases outside gene matches: 15. This CDR3 is CASSTSGLAGVNNSYEQYF. The CDR3, as DNA: TGTGCCAGCAGTACATCCGGACTAGCGGGGGTCAATAATTCCTACGAGCAGTACTTC.

The chain joins TRBV5-8 to TRBJ2-7; D unclear. Trimming took 4 bases from V and 2 from J, leaving 4 bases between them. Germline V gene data show CDR1 as SGHTS and CDR2 as YDEGEE. This CDR3 region has 11 residues. CDR3 loop: CASSQTYEQYF. The CDR3 DNA reads TGTGCCAGCAGCCAGACCTACGAGCAGTACTTC. The full variable domain, its missing parts supplied by reference TRBV5-8 and TRBJ2-7, is EAGVTQSPTHLIKTRGQQATLRCSPISGHTSVYWYQQALGLGLQFLLWYDEGEERNRGNFPPRFSGRQFPNYSSELNVNALELEDSALYLCASSQTYEQYFGPGTRLTVT.

This chain links TRBV10-2 with TRBJ2-3; 7 bases are a match to TRBD2. The trim removed 10 bases at V and 4 bases at J, leaving 5 bases unmatched. Per germline, CDR1 WSHSY and CDR2 SAAADI. This CDR3 has 12 residues. CDR3 nucleotide sequence: TGCGCCACTCAGGCGGGGGCAGATACGCAGTATTTT. It translates to CATQAGADTQYF.

This clone appeared once. This chain joins TRBV19 and TRBJ1-2; D is possibly TRBD1 (5 bases). This CDR3 is built from 13 residues. Germline loops: CDR1 LNHDA, CDR2 SQIVND (reference sequence). V lost 4 bases, J lost 5 bases, and 11 bases lay in between. The chain's CDR3 is CASSNRGSYGYTF. The CDR3 coding sequence is TGTGCCAGTAGTAATAGGGGCAGTTATGGCTACACCTTC.

The genes are TRBV6-5 and TRBJ1-3; perhaps TRBD1 as D (6 bases). Deletions cut 1 base from V and 4 bases from J, with 14 bases between. The CDR3 consists of 16 residues. Germline-derived CDR1 and CDR2 are MNHEY and SVGAGI. This CDR3 reads CASSYLSTGSGNTIYF. The DNA for the CDR3 is TGTGCCAGCAGTTACTTATCGACAGGTTCCGGAAACACCATATATTTT.

This chain links TRBV19 with TRBJ1-2, with 8 bases fitting TRBD1. Losses at the gene ends were 5 bases for V and 3 bases for J; bases not matched to a gene: 8. Germline V CDR1 and CDR2: LNHDA, SQIVND (reference sequence). CDR3 length equals 15 residues. DNA for the CDR3: TGTGCCAGTAGTGCCCACGACAGGGGTGACTATGGCTACACCTTC. Its protein is CASSAHDRGDYGYTF.